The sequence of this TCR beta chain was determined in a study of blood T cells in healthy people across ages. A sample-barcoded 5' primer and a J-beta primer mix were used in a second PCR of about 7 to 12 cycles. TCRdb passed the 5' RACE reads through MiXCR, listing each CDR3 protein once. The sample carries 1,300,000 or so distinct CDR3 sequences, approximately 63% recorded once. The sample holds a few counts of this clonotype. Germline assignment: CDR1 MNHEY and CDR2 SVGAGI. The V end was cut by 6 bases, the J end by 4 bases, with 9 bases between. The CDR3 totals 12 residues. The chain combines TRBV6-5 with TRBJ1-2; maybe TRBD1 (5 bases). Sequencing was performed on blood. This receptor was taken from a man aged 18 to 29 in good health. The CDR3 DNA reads TGTGCCAGCAGGTCCAGGGTCTATGGCTACACCTTC. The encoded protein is CASRSRVYGYTF.